These T cell receptor beta chains were read from a single sample in a study of early T cells in non-severe SARS-CoV-2 infection. TCRdb analysed the 5' RACE reads with MiXCR anew, one entry per CDR3 protein. This sample carries tens of thousands of distinct CDR3 sequences, about 5.3% of them seen once, and the ten largest clones take roughly 6.3%. Sequenced material: whole blood, taken at baseline. The receptors derive from an adult who was a healthcare worker with PCR-confirmed SARS-CoV-2 infection or an uninfected control (not recorded which). Both conserved end residues are part of each CDR3. Each record gives: J gene, V gene, CDR3 protein.

J gene: TRBJ2-1; V gene: TRBV28; CDR3 protein: CASSYRDRVRNEQFF
J gene: TRBJ2-1; V gene: TRBV7-9; CDR3 protein: CASSLAWSSSYNEQFF
J gene: TRBJ1-1; V gene: TRBV29-1; CDR3 protein: CSVDGGNTEAFF
J gene: TRBJ2-1; V gene: TRBV29-1; CDR3 protein: CSVVGVDGNEQFF
J gene: TRBJ2-1; V gene: TRBV5-1; CDR3 protein: CASSDTGGSYNEQFF
J gene: TRBJ1-1; V gene: TRBV12-3/TRBV12-4; CDR3 protein: CASSPDSMNTEAFF
J gene: TRBJ1-1; V gene: TRBV7-9; CDR3 protein: CASSTGRNTEAFF
J gene: TRBJ2-3; V gene: TRBV13; CDR3 protein: CASSLLSGLAGVGDTQYF
J gene: TRBJ2-3; V gene: TRBV20-1; CDR3 protein: CSVRRPTDTQYF
J gene: TRBJ1-2; V gene: TRBV12-3/TRBV12-4; CDR3 protein: CASKRGNREDYGYTF
J gene: TRBJ1-2; V gene: TRBV28; CDR3 protein: CASSFAHLYGYTF
J gene: TRBJ2-1; V gene: TRBV2; CDR3 protein: CASSGGGFNEQFF
J gene: TRBJ2-1; V gene: TRBV14; CDR3 protein: CASSQGPASYNEQFF
J gene: TRBJ2-5; V gene: TRBV9; CDR3 protein: CASSGETGDRGTQYF
J gene: TRBJ2-1; V gene: TRBV28; CDR3 protein: CASSLLAGPHNEQFF
J gene: TRBJ1-2; V gene: TRBV2; CDR3 protein: CASTLDSANYGYTF
J gene: TRBJ2-7; V gene: TRBV11-2; CDR3 protein: CASSALPYEQYF
J gene: TRBJ2-2; V gene: TRBV20-1; CDR3 protein: CSASPGGPVTGELFF
J gene: TRBJ1-5; V gene: TRBV12-3/TRBV12-4; CDR3 protein: CASSPKGTSNQPQHF
J gene: TRBJ2-1; V gene: TRBV29-1; CDR3 protein: CSVQEAREGDEQFF
J gene: TRBJ2-3; V gene: TRBV20-1; CDR3 protein: CSAGVTGSDTQYF
J gene: TRBJ1-1; V gene: TRBV27; CDR3 protein: CASSLSIHNTEAFF
J gene: TRBJ2-1; V gene: TRBV5-1; CDR3 protein: CASSRDNLNEQFF
J gene: TRBJ2-3; V gene: TRBV6-5; CDR3 protein: CASSHRQGPDTQYF
J gene: TRBJ1-4; V gene: TRBV20-1; CDR3 protein: CSARLGAPNEKLFF
J gene: TRBJ2-2; V gene: TRBV7-9; CDR3 protein: CASSFPSAGELFF
J gene: TRBJ2-1; V gene: TRBV7-9; CDR3 protein: CASSPPSAGGNEQFF
J gene: TRBJ1-1; V gene: TRBV28; CDR3 protein: CASSLLTPYTEAFF
J gene: TRBJ2-3; V gene: TRBV28; CDR3 protein: CASSSPASGRAQDTQYF